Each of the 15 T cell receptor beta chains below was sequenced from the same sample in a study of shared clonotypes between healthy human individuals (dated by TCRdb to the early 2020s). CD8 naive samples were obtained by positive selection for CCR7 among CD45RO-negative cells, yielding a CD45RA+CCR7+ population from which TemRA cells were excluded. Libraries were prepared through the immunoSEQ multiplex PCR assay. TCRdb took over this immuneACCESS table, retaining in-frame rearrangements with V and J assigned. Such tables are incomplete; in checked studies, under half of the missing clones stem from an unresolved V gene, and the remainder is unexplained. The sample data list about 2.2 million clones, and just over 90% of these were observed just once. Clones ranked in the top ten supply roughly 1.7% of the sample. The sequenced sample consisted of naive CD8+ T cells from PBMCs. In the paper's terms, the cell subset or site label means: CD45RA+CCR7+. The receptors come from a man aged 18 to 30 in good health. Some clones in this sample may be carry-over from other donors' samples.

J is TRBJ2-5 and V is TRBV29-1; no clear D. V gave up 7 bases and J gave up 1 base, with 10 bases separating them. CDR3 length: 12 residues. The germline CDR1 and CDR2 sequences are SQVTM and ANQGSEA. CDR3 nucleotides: TGCAGCGCCCCAGGCTTCCAAGAGACCCAGTACTTC. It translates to CSAPGFQETQYF.

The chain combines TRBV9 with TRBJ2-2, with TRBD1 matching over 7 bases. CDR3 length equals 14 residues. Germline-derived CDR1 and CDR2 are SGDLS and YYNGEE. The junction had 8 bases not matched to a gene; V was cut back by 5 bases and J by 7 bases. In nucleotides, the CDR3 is TGTGCCAGCAGGACAGGGTATTTCGGCGGGGAGCTGTTTTTT. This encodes CASRTGYFGGELFF.

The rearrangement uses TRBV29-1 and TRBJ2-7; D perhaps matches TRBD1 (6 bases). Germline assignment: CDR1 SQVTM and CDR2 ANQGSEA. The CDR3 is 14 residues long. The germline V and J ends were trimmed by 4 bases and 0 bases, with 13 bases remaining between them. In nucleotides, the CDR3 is TGCAGCGTTGTCGCCCAGGGGCACTCCTACGAGCAGTACTTC. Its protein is CSVVAQGHSYEQYF.

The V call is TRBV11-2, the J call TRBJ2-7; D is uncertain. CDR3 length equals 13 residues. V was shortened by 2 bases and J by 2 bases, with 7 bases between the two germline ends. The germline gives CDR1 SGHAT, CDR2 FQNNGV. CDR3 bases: TGTGCCAGCAGCTTAATGGACGCCTACGAGCAGTACTTC. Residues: CASSLMDAYEQYF.

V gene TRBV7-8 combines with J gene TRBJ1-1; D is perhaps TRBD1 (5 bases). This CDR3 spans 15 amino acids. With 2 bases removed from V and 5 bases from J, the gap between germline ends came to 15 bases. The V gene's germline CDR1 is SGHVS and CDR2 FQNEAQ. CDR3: CASSLLTREDTEAFF. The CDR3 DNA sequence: TGTGCCAGCAGCTTATTAACCAGGGAGGATACTGAAGCTTTCTTT.

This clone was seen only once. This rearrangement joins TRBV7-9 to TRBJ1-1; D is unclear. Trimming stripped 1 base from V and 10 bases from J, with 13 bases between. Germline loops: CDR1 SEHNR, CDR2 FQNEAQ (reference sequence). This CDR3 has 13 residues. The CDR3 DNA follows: TGTGCCAGCAGCTTAGGGTTGGAGGGAGGAGCTTTCTTT. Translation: CASSLGLEGGAFF.

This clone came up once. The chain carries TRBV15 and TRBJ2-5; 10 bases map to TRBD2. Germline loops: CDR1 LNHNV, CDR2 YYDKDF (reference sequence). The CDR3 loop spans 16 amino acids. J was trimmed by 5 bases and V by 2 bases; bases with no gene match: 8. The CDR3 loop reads CATSRYFLAGEETQYF. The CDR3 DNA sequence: TGTGCCACCAGCAGATACTTTCTAGCGGGAGAGGAGACCCAGTACTTC.

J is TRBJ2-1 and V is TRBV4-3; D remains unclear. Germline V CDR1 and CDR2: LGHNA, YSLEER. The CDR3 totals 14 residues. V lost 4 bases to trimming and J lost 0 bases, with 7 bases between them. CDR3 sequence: CASSPGVSYNEQFF. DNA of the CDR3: TGCGCCAGCAGCCCCGGCGTCTCCTACAATGAGCAGTTCTTC.

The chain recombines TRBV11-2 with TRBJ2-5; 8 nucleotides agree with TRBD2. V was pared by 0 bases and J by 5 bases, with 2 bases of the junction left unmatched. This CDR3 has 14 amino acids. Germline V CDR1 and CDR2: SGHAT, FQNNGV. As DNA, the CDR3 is TGTGCCAGCAGCTTAGATCCGGGAGGGGAGACCCAGTACTTC. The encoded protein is CASSLDPGGETQYF.

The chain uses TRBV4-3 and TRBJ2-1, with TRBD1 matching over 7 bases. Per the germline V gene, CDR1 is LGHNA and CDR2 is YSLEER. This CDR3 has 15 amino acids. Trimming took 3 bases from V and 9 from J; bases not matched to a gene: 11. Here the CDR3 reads CASSHGTAAVSEQFF. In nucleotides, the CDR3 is TGCGCCAGCAGCCACGGGACAGCTGCCGTGAGTGAGCAGTTCTTC.

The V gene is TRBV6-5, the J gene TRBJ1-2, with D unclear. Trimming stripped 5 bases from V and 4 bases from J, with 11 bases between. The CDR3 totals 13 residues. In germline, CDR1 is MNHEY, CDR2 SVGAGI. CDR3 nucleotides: TGTGCCAGCAGTGGATTCGGTAGCTATGGCTACACCTTC. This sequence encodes CASSGFGSYGYTF.

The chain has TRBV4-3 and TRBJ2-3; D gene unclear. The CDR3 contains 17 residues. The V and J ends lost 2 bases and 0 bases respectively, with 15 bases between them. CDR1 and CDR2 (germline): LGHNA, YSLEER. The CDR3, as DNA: TGCGCCAGCAGCCAAAGGTTACTGGTCCCTAGCACAGATACGCAGTATTTT. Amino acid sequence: CASSQRLLVPSTDTQYF.

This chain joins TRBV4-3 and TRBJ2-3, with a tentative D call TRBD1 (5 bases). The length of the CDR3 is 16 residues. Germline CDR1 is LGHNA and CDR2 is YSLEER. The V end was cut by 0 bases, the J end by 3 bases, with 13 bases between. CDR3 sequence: CASSQERYRLTDTQYF. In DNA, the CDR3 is TGCGCCAGCAGCCAAGAGCGGTACAGGCTAACAGATACGCAGTATTTT.

CDR3 DNA sequence: TGTGCCAGCAGTTCCCCTCTAGCGGGAGGCGAGGAGACCCAGTACTTC. Its protein product is CASSSPLAGGEETQYF. The gene calls are TRBV28 and TRBJ2-5, with 11 bases aligning to TRBD2. The germline V gene encodes CDR1 MDHEN and CDR2 SYDVKM. The CDR3 length is 16 residues. V lost 4 bases, J lost 5 bases, and 9 bases stayed unmatched.

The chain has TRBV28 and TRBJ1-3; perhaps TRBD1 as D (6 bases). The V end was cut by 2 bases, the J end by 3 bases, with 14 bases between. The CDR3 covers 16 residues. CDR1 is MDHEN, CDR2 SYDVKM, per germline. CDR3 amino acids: CASSLRGGAGGNTIYF. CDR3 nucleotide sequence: TGTGCCAGCAGTTTAAGGGGGGGCGCGGGTGGAAACACCATATATTTT.